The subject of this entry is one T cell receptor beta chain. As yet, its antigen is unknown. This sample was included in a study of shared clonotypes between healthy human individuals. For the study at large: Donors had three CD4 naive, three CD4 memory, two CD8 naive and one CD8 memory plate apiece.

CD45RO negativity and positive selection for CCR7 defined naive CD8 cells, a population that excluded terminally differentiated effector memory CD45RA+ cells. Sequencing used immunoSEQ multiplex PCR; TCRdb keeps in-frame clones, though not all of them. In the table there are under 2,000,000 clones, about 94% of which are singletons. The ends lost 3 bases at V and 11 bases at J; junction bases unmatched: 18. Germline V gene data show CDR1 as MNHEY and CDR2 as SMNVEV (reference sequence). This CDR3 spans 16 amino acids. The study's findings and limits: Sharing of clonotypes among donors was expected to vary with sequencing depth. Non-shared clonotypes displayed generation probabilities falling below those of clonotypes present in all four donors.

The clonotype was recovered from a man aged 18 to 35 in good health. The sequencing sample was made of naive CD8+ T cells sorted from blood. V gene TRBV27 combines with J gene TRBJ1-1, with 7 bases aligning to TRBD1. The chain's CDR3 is CASSFLSAGTESLAFF. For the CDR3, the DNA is TGTGCCAGCAGTTTTCTTTCGGCCGGGACAGAATCTTTGGCTTTCTTT.